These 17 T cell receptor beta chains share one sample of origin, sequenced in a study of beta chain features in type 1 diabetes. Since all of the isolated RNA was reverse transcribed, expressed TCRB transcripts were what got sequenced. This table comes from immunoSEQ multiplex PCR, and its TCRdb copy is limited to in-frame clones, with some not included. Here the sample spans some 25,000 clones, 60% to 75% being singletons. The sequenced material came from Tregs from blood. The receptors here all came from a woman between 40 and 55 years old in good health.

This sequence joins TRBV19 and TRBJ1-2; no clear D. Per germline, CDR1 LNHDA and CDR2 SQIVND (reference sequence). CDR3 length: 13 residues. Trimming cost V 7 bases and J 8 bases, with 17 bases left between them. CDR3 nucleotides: TGTGCCAGTACTCCTGGGTTTGGGCGCGGCTACACCTTC. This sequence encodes CASTPGFGRGYTF.

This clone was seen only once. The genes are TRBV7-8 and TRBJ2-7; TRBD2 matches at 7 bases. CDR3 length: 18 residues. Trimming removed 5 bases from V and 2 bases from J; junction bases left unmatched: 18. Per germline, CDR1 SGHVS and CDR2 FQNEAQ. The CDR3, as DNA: TGTGCCAGCAGCCGAACGCGTATGAGGTTGGGGGGGGCCTACGAGCAGTACTTC. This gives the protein CASSRTRMRLGGAYEQYF.

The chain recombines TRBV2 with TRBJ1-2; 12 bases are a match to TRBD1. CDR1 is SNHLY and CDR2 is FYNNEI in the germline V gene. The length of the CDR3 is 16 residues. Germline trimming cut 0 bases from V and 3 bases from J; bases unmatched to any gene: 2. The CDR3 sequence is CASSEAGTGGDYGYTF. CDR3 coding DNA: TGTGCCAGCAGTGAAGCTGGGACAGGGGGCGACTATGGCTACACCTTC.

CDR3 nucleotide sequence: TGTGCCAGCTCGCTGCAGAAGAACACTGAAGCTTTCTTT. This gives the protein CASSLQKNTEAFF. The chain links TRBV18 to TRBJ1-1; D uncertain. The CDR3 is made up of 13 amino acids. Trimming cost V 6 bases and J 1 base, with 9 bases left between them. CDR1 KGHSH and CDR2 LQKENI come from the germline V gene.

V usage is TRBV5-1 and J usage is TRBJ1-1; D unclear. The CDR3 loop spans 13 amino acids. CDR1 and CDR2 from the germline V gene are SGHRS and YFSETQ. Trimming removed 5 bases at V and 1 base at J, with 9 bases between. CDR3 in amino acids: CASSRQQNTEAFF. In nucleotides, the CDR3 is TGCGCCAGCAGTCGTCAACAGAACACTGAAGCTTTCTTT.

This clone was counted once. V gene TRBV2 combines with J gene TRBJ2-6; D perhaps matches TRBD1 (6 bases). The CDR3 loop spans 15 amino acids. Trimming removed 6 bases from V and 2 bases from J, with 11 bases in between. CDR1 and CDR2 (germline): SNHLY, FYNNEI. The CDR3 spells CASSRTDPGANVLTF. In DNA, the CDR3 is TGTGCCAGCAGCCGGACAGATCCTGGGGCCAACGTCCTGACTTTC.

The CDR3 protein is CASSLQALADEQFF. The CDR3 DNA follows: TGTGCCAGTAGTTTACAGGCTCTTGCGGATGAGCAGTTCTTC. The chain uses TRBV19 and TRBJ2-1, with D tentatively TRBD1 (5 bases). V was clipped by 5 bases and J by 8 bases, with 16 bases between them. From germline, CDR1 is LNHDA and CDR2 SQIVND (reference sequence). This CDR3 has 14 amino acids. The variable domain in full, with the rest retrieved from reference TRBV19 and TRBJ2-1, is DGGITQSPKYLFRKEGQNVTLSCEQNLNHDAMYWYRQDPGQGLRLIYYSQIVNDFQKGDIAEGYSVSREKKESFPLTVTSAQKNPTAFYLCASSLQALADEQFFGPGTRLTVL.

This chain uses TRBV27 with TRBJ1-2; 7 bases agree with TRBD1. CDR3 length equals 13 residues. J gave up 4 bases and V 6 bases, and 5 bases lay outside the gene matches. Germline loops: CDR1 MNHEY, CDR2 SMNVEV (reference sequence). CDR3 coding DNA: TGTGCCAGCAGACAGACAGGGACCTATGGCTACACCTTC. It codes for CASRQTGTYGYTF.

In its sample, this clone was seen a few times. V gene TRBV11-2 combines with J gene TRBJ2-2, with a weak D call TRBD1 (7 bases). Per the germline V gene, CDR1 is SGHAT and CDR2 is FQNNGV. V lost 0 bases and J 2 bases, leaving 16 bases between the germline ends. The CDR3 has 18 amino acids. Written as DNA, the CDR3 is TGTGCCAGCAGCTTAGAGGGGAGGACAGGAGTTAACACCGGGGAGCTGTTTTTT. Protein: CASSLEGRTGVNTGELFF.

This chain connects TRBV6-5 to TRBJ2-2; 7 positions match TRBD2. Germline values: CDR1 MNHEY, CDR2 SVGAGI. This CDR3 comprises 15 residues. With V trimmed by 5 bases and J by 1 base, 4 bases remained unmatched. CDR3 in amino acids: CASSAGVLNTGELFF. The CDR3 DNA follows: TGTGCCAGCAGTGCGGGGGTTCTGAACACCGGGGAGCTGTTTTTT.

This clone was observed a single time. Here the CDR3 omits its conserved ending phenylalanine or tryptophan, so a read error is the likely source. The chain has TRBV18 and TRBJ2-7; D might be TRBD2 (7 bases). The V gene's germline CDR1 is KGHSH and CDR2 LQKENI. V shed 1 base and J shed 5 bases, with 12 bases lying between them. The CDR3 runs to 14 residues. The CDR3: CASSPQGGADEQYL. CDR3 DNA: TGTGCCAGCTCACCACAGGGGGGGGCGGACGAGCAGTACCTC.

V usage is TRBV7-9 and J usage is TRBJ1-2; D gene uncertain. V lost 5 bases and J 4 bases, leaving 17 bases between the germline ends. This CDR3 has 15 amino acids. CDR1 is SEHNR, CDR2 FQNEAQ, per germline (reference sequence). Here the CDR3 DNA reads TGTGCCAGCAGCACCAACCTCAAAGCTCCCTATGGCTACACCTTC. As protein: CASSTNLKAPYGYTF.

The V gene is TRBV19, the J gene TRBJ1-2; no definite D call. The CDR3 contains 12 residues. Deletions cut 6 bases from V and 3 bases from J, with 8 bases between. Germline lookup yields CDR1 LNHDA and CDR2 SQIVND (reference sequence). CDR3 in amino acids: CASSETYYGYTF. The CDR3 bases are TGTGCCAGTAGCGAGACATACTATGGCTACACCTTC.

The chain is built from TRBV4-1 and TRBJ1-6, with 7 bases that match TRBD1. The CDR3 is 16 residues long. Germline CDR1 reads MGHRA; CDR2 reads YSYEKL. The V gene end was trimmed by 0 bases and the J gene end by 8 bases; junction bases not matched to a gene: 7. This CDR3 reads CASSQDRGTAHSPLHF. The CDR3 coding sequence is TGCGCCAGCAGCCAAGATCGAGGGACAGCGCATTCACCCCTCCACTTT.

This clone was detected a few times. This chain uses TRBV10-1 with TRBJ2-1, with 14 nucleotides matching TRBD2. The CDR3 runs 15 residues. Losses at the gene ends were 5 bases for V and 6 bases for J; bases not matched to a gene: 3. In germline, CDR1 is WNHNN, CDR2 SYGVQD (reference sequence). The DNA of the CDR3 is TGCGCCAGCAGTTACGGACTAGCGGGGGGCAATGAGCAGTTCTTC. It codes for CASSYGLAGGNEQFF.

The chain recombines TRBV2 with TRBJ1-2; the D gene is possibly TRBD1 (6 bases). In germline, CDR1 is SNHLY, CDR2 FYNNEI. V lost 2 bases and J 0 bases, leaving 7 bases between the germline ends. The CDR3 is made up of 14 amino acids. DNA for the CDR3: TGTGCCAGCAGTGAAAGGACAGCTAACTATGGCTACACCTTC. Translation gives CASSERTANYGYTF. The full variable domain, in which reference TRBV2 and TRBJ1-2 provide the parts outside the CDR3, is EPEVTQTPSHQVTQMGQEVILRCVPISNHLYFYWYRQILGQKVEFLVSFYNNEISEKSEIFDDQFSVERPDGSNFTLKIRSTKLEDSAMYFCASSERTANYGYTFGSGTRLTVV.

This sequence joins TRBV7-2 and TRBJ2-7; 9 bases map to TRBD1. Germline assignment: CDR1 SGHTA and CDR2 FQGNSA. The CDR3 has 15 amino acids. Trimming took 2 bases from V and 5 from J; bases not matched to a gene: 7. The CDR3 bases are TGTGCCAGCAGCTTAATTGGGACAGGGTCGAACGAGCAGTACTTC. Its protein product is CASSLIGTGSNEQYF. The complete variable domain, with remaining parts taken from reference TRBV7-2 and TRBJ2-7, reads GAGVSQSPSNKVTEKGKDVELRCDPISGHTALYWYRQSLGQGLEFLIYFQGNSAPDKSGLPSDRFSAERTGGSVSTLTIQRTQQEDSAVYLCASSLIGTGSNEQYFGPGTRLTVT.